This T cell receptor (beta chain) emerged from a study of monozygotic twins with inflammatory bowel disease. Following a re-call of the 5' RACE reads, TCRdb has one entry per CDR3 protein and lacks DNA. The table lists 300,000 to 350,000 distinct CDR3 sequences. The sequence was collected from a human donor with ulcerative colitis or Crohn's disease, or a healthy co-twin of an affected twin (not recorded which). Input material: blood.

CDR3 region: CASSLEAGDTDTQYF. This sequence joins TRBV5-6 and TRBJ2-3; TCRdb returns TRBD2, unconfirmable since there is no DNA. The CDR3 is 15 residues long. The germline gives CDR1 SGHDT, CDR2 YYEEEE.